This T cell receptor beta chain was sequenced during a study of blood T cell repertoires in COVID-19. Germline V gene lookup returns CDR1 SGHVS and CDR2 FNYEAQ. This CDR3 contains 13 residues. Trimming took 2 bases from V and 3 from J, leaving 7 bases between them. This table comes from immunoSEQ multiplex PCR, and its TCRdb copy is limited to in-frame clones, with some not included. The sample carries about 75,000 clones, 88% recorded once. This clone has only one observation. The sequencing sample was made of peripheral blood. This rearrangement joins TRBV7-6 to TRBJ1-1; no clear D gene. The TCR was taken from a human donor in a cohort sampled during active COVID-19. CDR3 DNA sequence: TGTGCCAGCAGCTTAATCCAGGACACTGAAGCTTTCTTT. This gives the protein CASSLIQDTEAFF.